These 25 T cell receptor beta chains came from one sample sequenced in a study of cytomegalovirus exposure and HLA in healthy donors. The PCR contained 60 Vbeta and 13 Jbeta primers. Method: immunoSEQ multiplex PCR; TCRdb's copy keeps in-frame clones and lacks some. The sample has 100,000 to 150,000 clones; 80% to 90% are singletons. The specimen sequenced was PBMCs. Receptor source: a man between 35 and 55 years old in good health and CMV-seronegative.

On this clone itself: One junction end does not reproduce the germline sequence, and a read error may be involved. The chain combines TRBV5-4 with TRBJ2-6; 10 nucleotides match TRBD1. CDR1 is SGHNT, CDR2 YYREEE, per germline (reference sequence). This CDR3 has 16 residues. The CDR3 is CASGTGDFSGANGLTF. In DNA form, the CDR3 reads TGTGCCAGCGGGACAGGGGATTTCTCTGGGGCCAACGGCCTGACTTTC.

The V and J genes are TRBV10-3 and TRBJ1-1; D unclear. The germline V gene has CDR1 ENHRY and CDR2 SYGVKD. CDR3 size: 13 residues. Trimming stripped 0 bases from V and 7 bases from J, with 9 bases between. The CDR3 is CAISESPGIEAFF. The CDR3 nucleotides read TGTGCCATCAGTGAGTCACCGGGAATTGAAGCTTTCTTT.

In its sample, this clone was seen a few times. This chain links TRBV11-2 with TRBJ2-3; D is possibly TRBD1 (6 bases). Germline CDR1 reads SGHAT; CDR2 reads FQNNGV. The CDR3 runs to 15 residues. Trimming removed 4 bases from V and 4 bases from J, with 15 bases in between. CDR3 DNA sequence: TGTGCCAGCAGCTCGTTGGATGAGGGGGCAGATACGCAGTATTTT. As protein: CASSSLDEGADTQYF.

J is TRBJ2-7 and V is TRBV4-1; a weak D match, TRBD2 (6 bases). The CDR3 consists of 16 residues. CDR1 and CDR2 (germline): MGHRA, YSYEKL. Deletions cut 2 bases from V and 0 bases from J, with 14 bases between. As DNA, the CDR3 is TGCGCCAGCAGCCAACAACTAGCCGCTAGCTCCTACGAGCAGTACTTC. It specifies CASSQQLAASSYEQYF.

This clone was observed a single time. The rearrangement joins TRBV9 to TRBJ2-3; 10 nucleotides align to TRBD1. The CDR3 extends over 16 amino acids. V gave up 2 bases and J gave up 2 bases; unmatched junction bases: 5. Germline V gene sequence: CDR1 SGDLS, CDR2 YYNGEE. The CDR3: CASSVGQGKLTDTQYF. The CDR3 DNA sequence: TGTGCCAGCAGCGTGGGACAGGGGAAACTCACAGATACGCAGTATTTT.

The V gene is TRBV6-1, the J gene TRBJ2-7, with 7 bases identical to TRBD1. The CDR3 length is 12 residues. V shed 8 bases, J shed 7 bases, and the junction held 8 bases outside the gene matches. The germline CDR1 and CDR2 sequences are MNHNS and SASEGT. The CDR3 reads CASRDSRWEQYF. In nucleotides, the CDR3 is TGTGCCAGCCGGGACAGCCGTTGGGAGCAGTACTTC.

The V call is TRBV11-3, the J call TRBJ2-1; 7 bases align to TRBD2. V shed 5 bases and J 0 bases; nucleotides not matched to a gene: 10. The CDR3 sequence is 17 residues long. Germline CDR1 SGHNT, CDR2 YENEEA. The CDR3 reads CASSPFSSGSSYNEQFF. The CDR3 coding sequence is TGTGCCAGCAGCCCGTTTTCTAGCGGAAGCTCCTACAATGAGCAGTTCTTC.

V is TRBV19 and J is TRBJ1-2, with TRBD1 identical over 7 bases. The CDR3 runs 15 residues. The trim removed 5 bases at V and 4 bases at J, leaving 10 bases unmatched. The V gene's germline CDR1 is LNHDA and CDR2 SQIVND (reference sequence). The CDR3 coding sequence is TGTGCCAGTAGTGACCGACAGGGTCTTGGCTATGGCTACACCTTC. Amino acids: CASSDRQGLGYGYTF.

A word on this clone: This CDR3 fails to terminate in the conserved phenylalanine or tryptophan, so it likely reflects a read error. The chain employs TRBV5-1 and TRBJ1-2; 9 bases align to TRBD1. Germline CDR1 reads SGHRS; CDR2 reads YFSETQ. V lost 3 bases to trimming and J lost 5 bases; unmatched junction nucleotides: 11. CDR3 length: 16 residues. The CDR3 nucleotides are TGCGCCAGCAGCTCCGGGACAGGGTTCAGTCGGTATGGCTACACCCTC. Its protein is CASSSGTGFSRYGYTL.

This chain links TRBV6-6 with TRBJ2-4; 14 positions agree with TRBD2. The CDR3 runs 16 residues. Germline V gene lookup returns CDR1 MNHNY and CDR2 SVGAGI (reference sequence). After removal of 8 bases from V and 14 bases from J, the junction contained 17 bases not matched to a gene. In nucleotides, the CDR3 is TGTGCCAGCGCTCCCCCGTCGGGACTAGCGGGAGACTCCGAGTACTTC. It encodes CASAPPSGLAGDSEYF.

The DNA for the CDR3 is TGTGCCAGCAGCGTACTCCCCGCTAACTATGGCTACACCTTC. Translated, it gives CASSVLPANYGYTF. V and J are TRBV9 and TRBJ1-2; unclear D gene. This CDR3 is 14 amino acids long. Germline CDR1 is SGDLS and CDR2 is YYNGEE. V was pared by 1 base and J by 0 bases, with 7 bases between.

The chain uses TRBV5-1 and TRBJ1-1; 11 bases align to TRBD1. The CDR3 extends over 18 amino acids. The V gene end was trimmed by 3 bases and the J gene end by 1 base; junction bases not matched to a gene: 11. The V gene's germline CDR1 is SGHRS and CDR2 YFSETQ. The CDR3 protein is CASSWNRDRGSGNTEAFF. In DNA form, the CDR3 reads TGCGCCAGCAGCTGGAACCGGGACAGGGGGTCCGGGAACACTGAAGCTTTCTTT.

In DNA, the CDR3 is TGCGCCAGCAGCTTGGGCGGGAAGGGAGCCTACGAGCAGTACTTC. It codes for CASSLGGKGAYEQYF. The chain has TRBV5-1 and TRBJ2-7; tentatively, D is TRBD2 (6 bases). Trimming shortened V by 0 bases and J by 2 bases, and 12 bases separated the two germline ends. Germline CDR1 reads SGHRS; CDR2 reads YFSETQ. The CDR3 is made up of 15 amino acids. Full variable domain (remainder filled in from reference TRBV5-1 and TRBJ2-7): KAGVTQTPRYLIKTRGQQVTLSCSPISGHRSVSWYQQTPGQGLQFLFEYFSETQRNKGNFPGRFSGRQFSNSRSEMNVSTLELGDSALYLCASSLGGKGAYEQYFGPGTRLTVT.

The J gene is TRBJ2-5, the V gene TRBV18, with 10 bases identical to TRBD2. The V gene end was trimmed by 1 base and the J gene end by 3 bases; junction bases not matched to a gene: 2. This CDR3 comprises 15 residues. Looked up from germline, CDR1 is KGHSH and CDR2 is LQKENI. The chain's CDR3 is CASSPLGLAEETQYF. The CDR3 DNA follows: TGTGCCAGCTCACCACTTGGACTAGCGGAAGAGACCCAGTACTTC.

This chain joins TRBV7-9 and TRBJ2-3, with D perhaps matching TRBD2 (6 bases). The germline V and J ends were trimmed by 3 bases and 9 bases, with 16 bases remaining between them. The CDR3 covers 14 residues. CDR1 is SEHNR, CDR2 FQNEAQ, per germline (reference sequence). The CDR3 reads CASSLPGDLRTQYF. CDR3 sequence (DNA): TGTGCCAGCAGCTTGCCCGGGGACTTACGAACGCAGTATTTT.

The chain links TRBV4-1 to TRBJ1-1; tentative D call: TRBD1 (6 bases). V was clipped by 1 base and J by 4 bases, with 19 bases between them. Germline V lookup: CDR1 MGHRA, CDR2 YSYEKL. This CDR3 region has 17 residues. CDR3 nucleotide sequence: TGCGCCAGCAGCCAAGTCTCCTTGAGAGGGGGGGGCACTGAAGCTTTCTTT. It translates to CASSQVSLRGGGTEAFF.

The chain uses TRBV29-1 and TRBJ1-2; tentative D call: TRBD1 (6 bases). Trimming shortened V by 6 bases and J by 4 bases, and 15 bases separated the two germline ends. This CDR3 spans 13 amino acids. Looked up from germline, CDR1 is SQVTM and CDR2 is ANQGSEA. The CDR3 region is CSVGAVETYGYTF. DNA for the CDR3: TGCAGCGTGGGGGCCGTGGAAACCTATGGCTACACCTTC.

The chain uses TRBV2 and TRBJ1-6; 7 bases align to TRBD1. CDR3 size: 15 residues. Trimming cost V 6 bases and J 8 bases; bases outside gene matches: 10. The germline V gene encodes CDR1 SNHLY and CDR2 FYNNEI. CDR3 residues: CASRMTGQAYSPLHF. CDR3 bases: TGTGCCAGCAGGATGACAGGGCAAGCTTATTCACCCCTCCACTTT.

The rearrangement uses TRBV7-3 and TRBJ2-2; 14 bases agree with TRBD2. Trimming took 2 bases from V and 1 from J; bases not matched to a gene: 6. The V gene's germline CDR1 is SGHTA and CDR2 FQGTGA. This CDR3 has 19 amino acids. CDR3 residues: CASSLRSGTSGRNTGELFF. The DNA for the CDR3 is TGTGCCAGCAGCTTACGGTCCGGGACTAGCGGGAGGAACACCGGGGAGCTGTTTTTT.

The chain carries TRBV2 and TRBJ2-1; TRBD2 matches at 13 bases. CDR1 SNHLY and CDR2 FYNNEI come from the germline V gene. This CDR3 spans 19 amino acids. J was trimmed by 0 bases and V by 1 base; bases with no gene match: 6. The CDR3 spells CASSEGRTSGGSSYNEQFF. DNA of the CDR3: TGTGCCAGCAGTGAAGGAAGGACTAGCGGGGGTAGCTCCTACAATGAGCAGTTCTTC.

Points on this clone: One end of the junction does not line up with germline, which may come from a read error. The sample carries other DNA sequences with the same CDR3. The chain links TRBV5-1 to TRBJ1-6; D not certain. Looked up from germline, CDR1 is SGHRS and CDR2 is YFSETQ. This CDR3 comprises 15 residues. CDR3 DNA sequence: TGCGCCAGCAGCTTTCTTAGCTCCTATAATTCACCCCTTCACTTT. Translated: CASSFLSSYNSPLHF. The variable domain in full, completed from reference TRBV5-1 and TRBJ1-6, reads KAGVTQTPRYLIKTRGQQVTLSCSPISGHRSVSWYQQTPGQGLQFLFEYFSETQRNKGNFPGRFSGRQFSNSRSEMNVSTLELGDSALYLCASSFLSSYNSPLHFGNGTRLTVT.

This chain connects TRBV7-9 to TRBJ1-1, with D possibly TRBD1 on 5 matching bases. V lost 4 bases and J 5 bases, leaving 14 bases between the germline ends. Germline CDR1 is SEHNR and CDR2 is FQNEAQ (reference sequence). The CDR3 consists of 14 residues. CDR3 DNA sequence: TGTGCCAGCAGCTCGCCTTGGCAGGGAACTGAAGCTTTCTTT. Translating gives CASSSPWQGTEAFF. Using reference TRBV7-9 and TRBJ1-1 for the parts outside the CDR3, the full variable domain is DTGVSQNPRHKITKRGQNVTFRCDPISEHNRLYWYRQTLGQGPEFLTYFQNEAQLEKSRLLSDRFSAERPKGSFSTLEIQRTEQGDSAMYLCASSSPWQGTEAFFGQGTRLTVV.

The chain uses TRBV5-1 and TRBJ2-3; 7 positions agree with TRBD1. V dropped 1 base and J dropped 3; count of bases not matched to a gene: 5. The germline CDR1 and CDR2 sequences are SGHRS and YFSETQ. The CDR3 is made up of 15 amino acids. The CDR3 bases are TGCGCCAGCAGCTTGCAAGGGGACAGAACAGATACGCAGTATTTT. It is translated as CASSLQGDRTDTQYF.

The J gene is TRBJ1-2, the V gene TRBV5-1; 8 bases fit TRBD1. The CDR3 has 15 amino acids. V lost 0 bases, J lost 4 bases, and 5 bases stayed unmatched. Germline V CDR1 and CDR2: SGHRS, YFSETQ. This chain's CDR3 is CASSLDGTGGYGYTF. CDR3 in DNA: TGCGCCAGCAGCTTGGACGGAACAGGGGGCTATGGCTACACCTTC. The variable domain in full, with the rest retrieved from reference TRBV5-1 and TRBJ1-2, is KAGVTQTPRYLIKTRGQQVTLSCSPISGHRSVSWYQQTPGQGLQFLFEYFSETQRNKGNFPGRFSGRQFSNSRSEMNVSTLELGDSALYLCASSLDGTGGYGYTFGSGTRLTVV.

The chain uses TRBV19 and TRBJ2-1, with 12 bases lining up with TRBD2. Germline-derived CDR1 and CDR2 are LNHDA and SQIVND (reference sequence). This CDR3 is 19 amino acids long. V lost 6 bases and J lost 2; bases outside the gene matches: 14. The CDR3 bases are TGTGCCAGTAGACCCATAAGGGCGACTAGCGGGAGCCCCTACAATGAGCAGTTCTTC. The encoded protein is CASRPIRATSGSPYNEQFF.